This TCR beta chain was recovered during a study of T cells after yellow fever vaccination. General study findings and limits: Researchers noted that a small share of clonotypes showed up in both CD4 and CD8 compartments. FACS-sorted repertoires might harbor abundant contaminating clonotypes from the bulk population. Most primary-vaccination clones reappeared after the booster (about 97% CD4, more than 70% CD8).

This CDR3 comprises 14 residues. TCRdb ran MiXCR on the 5' RACE reads and lists one entry per CDR3 protein. The top ten clones hold 30% to 40% of a sample with roughly 74,000 distinct CDR3 sequences, more than 5.5% of them seen once. Note on this clonotype: The antigen remains undetermined. A junction boundary mismatches the germline segment, possibly from a read error.

This clonotype originated in a man between 18 and 29 years old who received the YFV17D yellow fever vaccine. The rearrangement uses TRBV12-3 or TRBV12-4 and TRBJ2-2; D is possibly TRBD2 (5 bases). The source was CD8+ T cells sorted from PBMCs, collected less than 6 days after the first yellow fever vaccination. CDR3 sequence (DNA): TGTGCCAGCAGCTTAGCGCCCGACACCGGGGAGCTGTTTTTT. Amino acids: CASSLAPDTGELFF.